This record looks at one TCR beta chain sequence and its context. Its recognized antigen is unknown. Base quality data are lacking; no much larger clone is found one base away. This sample's time point label indicates: about 28 days (+/-7) after the second vaccine dose. Because spike-specific TCR depth and breadth did not differ between the two schedules, AZD1222 recipients who got a second dose at roughly 4 weeks were pooled with those who got a second dose at roughly 12 weeks. Samples from vaccinated people were obtained from the UK trials COV001 and COV002, which included a single-blind randomized controlled phase 2/3 trial of AZD1222 (ChAdOx1 nCoV-19) in healthy adults. Trial participant PBMC samples were collected at day 0 and day 28 after the second dose for TCRbeta chain sequencing. These data belong to a study of T cell responses to AZD1222 COVID-19 vaccine (dated by TCRdb to 2020 to 2022). Describing the broader study: TCR sequencing was performed for some 250 trial participants, of whom around 200 were given two doses of AZD1222 and some 26 were given two doses of MenACWY control vaccine. Trial participants were enrolled by age into subgroups of 18-55, 56-69 and 70-plus years, and around 150, 28 and 57 TCR-sequenced participants, respectively, were included in these subgroups.

The CDR3 regions of human TCRbeta chains were subjected to immunosequencing. Turning to the authors' computational methods: Repertoire TCRs were checked for matches against a reference library of SARS-CoV-2-specific TCRs that had been generated using the MIRA antigen-specificity platform. Breadth meant the fraction of unique TCRs that were SARS-CoV-2-associated, whereas depth meant the fraction of total T cells that were SARS-CoV-2-associated. Using the MIRA data, each spike-specific TCR was assigned both to the spike region to which the TCR was reactive and to a CD4 or CD8 class. Log10-transformed breadth and depth values were compared by one-way ANOVA with Sidak's multiple comparisons tests. Entries here come from immuneACCESS through TCRdb and include only in-frame sequences with V and J called. Some clones fail to appear in such tables; in the studies checked, an unresolved V gene covers under half of the shortfall, and the cause of the remainder is unknown. Clone size and V and J calls were adopted from that table, with D and trimming inferred from the DNA. The sample table lists over 85,000 clones, 85% to 90% of them with a count of one. Roughly 15% of the sample belongs to the ten largest clones.

The paper's findings and limits, for the study overall: Only a handful of AZD1222 recipients were SARS-CoV-2 seropositive at baseline, limiting conclusions about previously exposed vaccinees. Participants were mostly white British, with more females than males. The authors suggested clonal diversity may have been underestimated. In the small 56-69-year group, the increase in depth fell short of significance, most likely because of low power. After two AZD1222 doses, spike-specific TCR breadth and depth were significantly higher than at day 0 and than in MenACWY recipients. Vaccine-associated CD4 TCRs spanned the whole spike protein, with dominant responses in regions 160-218 and 743-854. Because no day 14 peak-response samples were available, repertoires were characterized only after the peak T cell response. Epitopes outside the regions mutated in the B.1.351 and B.1.1.7 variants were reportedly recognized by nearly half of the unique spike-specific TCRs.

Reading from cysteine to phenylalanine, the CDR3 counts 16 amino acids. This entry keeps only the CDR3 DNA: 48 bases, framed from base 1. The CDR1 and CDR2 encoded by the germline V gene (reference sequence) are MNHEY and SMNVEV. V and J are trimmed by 5 bases and 8 bases, and the gene matches miss 15 bases of the junction. The source was peripheral blood, collected 28 days after the second AZD1222 dose. The V gene is TRBV27 and the J gene is TRBJ2-1, and 7 bases in between align with TRBD2. This TCR was recovered from an adult who received the AZD1222 COVID-19 vaccine. The CDR3 sequence is CASSPYKLAAWDEQFF. The DNA sequence is as follows: TGTGCCAGCAGTCCCTATAAGCTAGCGGCGTGGGATGAGCAGTTCTTC.